One and the same sample provided the 14 T cell receptor beta chains below, sequenced in a study of CD8 T cells in Susac syndrome. Reverse transcription of about 0.5 to 1 ug RNA used random hexamers. A single record per CDR3 protein comes from TCRdb applying MiXCR to the immunoSEQ multiplex PCR reads. The repertoire holds hundreds of thousands of distinct CDR3 sequences, with roughly 85% as singletons. Sample: CD8+ T cells from PBMCs. The source is a human donor with multiple sclerosis.

This chain joins TRBV12-3 or TRBV12-4 and TRBJ2-7, with 7 bases that match TRBD2. The CDR3 totals 14 residues. V trimming: 5 bases; J trimming: 7 bases; junction bases outside the gene matches: 11. For the CDR3, the DNA is TGTGCCAGCAGTCCCTCTAGCGGCGCCGGGGAGCAGTACTTC. This sequence encodes CASSPSSGAGEQYF.

The genes are TRBV7-9 and TRBJ2-7; 8 positions match TRBD1. CDR3 length: 16 amino acids. Trimming removed 8 bases from V and 6 bases from J; junction bases left unmatched: 18. Germline V CDR1 and CDR2: SEHNR, FQNEAQ (reference sequence). The CDR3 loop is CASDDRGEGLLSEQYF. As DNA, the CDR3 is TGTGCCAGCGATGACAGGGGTGAGGGTCTATTGAGCGAGCAGTACTTC.

This chain connects TRBV4-2 to TRBJ2-7; 9 bases map to TRBD1. V was pared by 5 bases and J by 0 bases, with 5 bases of the junction left unmatched. The CDR3 length is 15 residues. The germline V gene has CDR1 LGHNA and CDR2 YNFKEQ. CDR3 sequence reads: CASSSETGGSYEQYF. The CDR3 nucleotides read TGTGCCAGCAGCTCCGAGACAGGGGGCTCCTACGAGCAGTACTTC.

This clonotype came up once. The rearrangement uses TRBV30 and TRBJ1-2; TRBD1 matches 8 bases. The length of the CDR3 is 14 residues. Trimming removed 4 bases from V and 8 bases from J; junction bases left unmatched: 12. The germline V gene has CDR1 GTSNPN and CDR2 SVGIG (reference sequence). CDR3 in DNA: TGTGCCTGGACTACTCCGACAGGGGTCGGCGGCTACACCTTC. This codes for CAWTTPTGVGGYTF.

The chain links TRBV7-6 to TRBJ2-7, with a weak D call TRBD1 (6 bases). Between the trimmed V and J ends, which lost 5 bases and 2 bases, there was a span of 13 bases. Germline V lookup: CDR1 SGHVS, CDR2 FNYEAQ. There are 14 residues in the CDR3. CDR3 region: CASSLQGTPYEQYF. DNA for the CDR3: TGTGCCAGCAGCCTACAGGGAACCCCCTACGAGCAGTACTTC.

This CDR3 reads CASSHDRDSGNTIYF. Written as DNA, the CDR3 is TGTGCCAGCAGCCACGACAGGGACTCTGGAAACACCATATATTTT. The chain recombines TRBV5-5 with TRBJ1-3; 7 bases are shared with TRBD1. In germline, CDR1 is SGHKS, CDR2 YYEKEE (reference sequence). The CDR3 sequence is 15 residues long. J gave up 0 bases and V 4 bases, and 4 bases lay outside the gene matches. The complete variable domain, with remaining parts taken from reference TRBV5-5 and TRBJ1-3, reads DAGVTQSPTHLIKTRGQQVTLRCSPISGHKSVSWYQQVLGQGPQFIFQYYEKEERGRGNFPDRFSARQFPNYSSELNVNALLLGDSALYLCASSHDRDSGNTIYFGEGSWLTVV.

This clonotype was observed once. The chain combines TRBV27 with TRBJ1-5; the D is unclear. V shed 1 base and J shed 4 bases, with 8 bases lying between them. Germline V lookup: CDR1 MNHEY, CDR2 SMNVEV (reference sequence). This CDR3 region has 14 residues. Written as DNA, the CDR3 is TGTGCCAGCAGTTTATACCAGGAAAATCAGCCCCAGCATTTT. Its translation: CASSLYQENQPQHF.

This chain joins TRBV12-3 or TRBV12-4 and TRBJ2-7, with 7 bases that match TRBD2. After removal of 5 bases from V and 5 bases from J, the junction contained 9 bases not matched to a gene. The CDR3 has 14 residues. The CDR3 bases are TGTGCCAGCAGTGACAGCGGGGAAAGAGACGAGCAGTACTTC. It yields the protein CASSDSGERDEQYF.

The chain joins TRBV6-1 to TRBJ2-7; the D is unclear. Germline CDR1 is MNHNS and CDR2 is SASEGT. V shed 3 bases and J shed 6 bases, with 12 bases lying between them. This CDR3 region has 13 residues. The CDR3 region has the DNA TGTGCCAGCAGTGATTACGCGGCTGGCGAGCAGTACTTC. Its translation is CASSDYAAGEQYF.

The rearrangement joins TRBV7-9 to TRBJ1-2; D is undetermined. CDR1 SEHNR and CDR2 FQNEAQ come from the germline V gene (reference sequence). The V end lost 4 bases, the J end lost 4 bases, and 10 bases lay between the germline ends. This CDR3 contains 13 residues. This CDR3 is CASSYMTIYGYTF. DNA for the CDR3: TGTGCCAGCAGCTACATGACTATCTATGGCTACACCTTC.

This chain connects TRBV3-1 to TRBJ1-2, with 7 nucleotides matching TRBD1. Germline CDR1 reads LGHDT; CDR2 reads YNNKEL (reference sequence). This CDR3 has 15 amino acids. The junction had 9 bases not matched to a gene; V was cut back by 3 bases and J by 5 bases. The CDR3 nucleotides read TGTGCCAGCAGCCACCAAGGGACAGAGGGGTATGGCTACACCTTC. The encoded protein is CASSHQGTEGYGYTF.

The chain combines TRBV4-1 with TRBJ2-7; no definite D call. V was pared by 0 bases and J by 2 bases, with 23 bases between. This CDR3 region has 19 residues. CDR1 MGHRA and CDR2 YSYEKL come from the germline V gene. Here the CDR3 reads CASSQDPNRIGQVTYEQYF. For the CDR3, the DNA is TGCGCCAGCAGCCAAGATCCGAACAGAATAGGGCAGGTCACCTACGAGCAGTACTTC.

V and J are TRBV27 and TRBJ2-2, with TRBD1 matching over 8 bases. V lost 3 bases to trimming and J lost 3 bases; unmatched junction nucleotides: 9. Looked up from germline, CDR1 is MNHEY and CDR2 is SMNVEV (reference sequence). This CDR3 has 17 residues. The DNA of the CDR3 is TGTGCCAGCAGTTTCCAGGGGGCCGGAGTTCACACCGGGGAGCTGTTTTTT. Its protein product is CASSFQGAGVHTGELFF.

The chain has TRBV12-3 or TRBV12-4 and TRBJ2-2; D gene unclear. V lost 2 bases, J lost 1 base, and 8 bases lay in between. The CDR3 spans 15 residues. The CDR3, as DNA: TGTGCCAGCAGTTTATCGGACCAGAACACCGGGGAGCTGTTTTTT. Translated: CASSLSDQNTGELFF.